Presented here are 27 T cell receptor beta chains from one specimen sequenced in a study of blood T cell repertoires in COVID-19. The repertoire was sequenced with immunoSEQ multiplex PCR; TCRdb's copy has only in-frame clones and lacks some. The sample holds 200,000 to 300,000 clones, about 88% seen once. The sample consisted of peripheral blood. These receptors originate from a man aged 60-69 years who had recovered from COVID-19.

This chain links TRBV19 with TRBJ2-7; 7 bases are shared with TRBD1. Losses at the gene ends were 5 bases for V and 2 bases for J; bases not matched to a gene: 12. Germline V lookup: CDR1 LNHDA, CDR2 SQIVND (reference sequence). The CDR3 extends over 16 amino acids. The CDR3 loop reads CASSYKNRGVAYEQYF. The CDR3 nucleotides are TGTGCCAGTAGTTATAAAAACAGGGGCGTTGCCTACGAGCAGTACTTC.

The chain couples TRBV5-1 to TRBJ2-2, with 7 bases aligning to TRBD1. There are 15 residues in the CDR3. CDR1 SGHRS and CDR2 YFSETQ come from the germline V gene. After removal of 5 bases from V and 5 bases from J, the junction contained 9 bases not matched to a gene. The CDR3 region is CASRETGIRTGELFF. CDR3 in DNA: TGCGCCAGCAGAGAGACAGGGATTCGGACCGGGGAGCTGTTTTTT.

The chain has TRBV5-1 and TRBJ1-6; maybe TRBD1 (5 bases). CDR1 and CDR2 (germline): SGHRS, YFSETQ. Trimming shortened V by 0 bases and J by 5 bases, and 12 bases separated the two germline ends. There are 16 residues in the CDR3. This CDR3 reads CASSLEAGLNNSPLHF. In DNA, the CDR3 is TGCGCCAGCAGCTTGGAGGCAGGGCTTAATAATTCACCCCTCCACTTT.

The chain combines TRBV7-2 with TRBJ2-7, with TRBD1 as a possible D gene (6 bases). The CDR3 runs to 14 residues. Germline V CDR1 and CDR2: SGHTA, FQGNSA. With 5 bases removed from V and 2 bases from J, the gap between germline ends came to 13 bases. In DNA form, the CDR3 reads TGTGCCAGCAGCCCACGACAGGCCCCCTACGAGCAGTACTTC. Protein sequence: CASSPRQAPYEQYF.

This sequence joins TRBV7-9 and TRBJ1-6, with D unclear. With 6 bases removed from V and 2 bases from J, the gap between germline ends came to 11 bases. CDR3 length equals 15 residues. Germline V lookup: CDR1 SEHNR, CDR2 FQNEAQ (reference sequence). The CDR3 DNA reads TGTGCCAGCAGAACCACCGGGACCTATAATTCACCCCTCCACTTT. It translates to CASRTTGTYNSPLHF.

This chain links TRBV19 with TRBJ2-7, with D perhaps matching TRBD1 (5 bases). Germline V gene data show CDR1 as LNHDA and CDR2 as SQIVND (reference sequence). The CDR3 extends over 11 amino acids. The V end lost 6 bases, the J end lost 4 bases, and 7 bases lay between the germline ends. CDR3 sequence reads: CASRKGYEQYF. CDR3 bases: TGTGCCAGTAGGAAGGGGTACGAGCAGTACTTC.

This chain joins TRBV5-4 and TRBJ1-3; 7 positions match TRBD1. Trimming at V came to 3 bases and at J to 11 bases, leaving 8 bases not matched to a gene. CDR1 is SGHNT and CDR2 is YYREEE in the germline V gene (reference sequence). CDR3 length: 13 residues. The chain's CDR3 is CASSSDRPNAIYF. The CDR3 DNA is TGTGCCAGCAGCTCGGACAGGCCTAACGCCATATATTTT. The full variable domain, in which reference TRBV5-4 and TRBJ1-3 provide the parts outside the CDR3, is ETGVTQSPTHLIKTRGQQVTLRCSSQSGHNTVSWYQQALGQGPQFIFQYYREEENGRGNFPPRFSGLQFPNYSSELNVNALELDDSALYLCASSSDRPNAIYFGEGSWLTVV.

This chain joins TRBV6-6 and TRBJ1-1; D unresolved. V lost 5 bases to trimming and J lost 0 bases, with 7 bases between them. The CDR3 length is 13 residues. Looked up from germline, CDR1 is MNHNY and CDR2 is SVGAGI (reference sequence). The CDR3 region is CASSRVMNTEAFF. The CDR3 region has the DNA TGTGCCAGCAGTAGAGTTATGAACACTGAAGCTTTCTTT.

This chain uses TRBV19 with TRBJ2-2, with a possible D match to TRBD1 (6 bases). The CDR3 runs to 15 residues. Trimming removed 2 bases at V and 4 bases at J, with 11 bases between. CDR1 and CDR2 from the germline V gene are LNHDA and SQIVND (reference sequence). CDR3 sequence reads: CASSIIGGSTGELFF. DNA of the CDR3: TGTGCCAGTAGTATAATTGGGGGCAGCACCGGGGAGCTGTTTTTT.

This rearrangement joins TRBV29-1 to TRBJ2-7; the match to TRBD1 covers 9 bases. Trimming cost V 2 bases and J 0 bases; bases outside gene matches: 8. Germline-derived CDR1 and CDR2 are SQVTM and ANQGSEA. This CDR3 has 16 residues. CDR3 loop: CSVEWGQGQISYEQYF. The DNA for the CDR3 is TGCAGCGTTGAATGGGGACAGGGACAGATCTCCTACGAGCAGTACTTC.

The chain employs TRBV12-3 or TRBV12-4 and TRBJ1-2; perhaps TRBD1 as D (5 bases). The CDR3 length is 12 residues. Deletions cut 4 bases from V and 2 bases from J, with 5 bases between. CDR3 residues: CASSSGNYGYTF. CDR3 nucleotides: TGTGCCAGCAGTTCAGGGAACTATGGCTACACCTTC.

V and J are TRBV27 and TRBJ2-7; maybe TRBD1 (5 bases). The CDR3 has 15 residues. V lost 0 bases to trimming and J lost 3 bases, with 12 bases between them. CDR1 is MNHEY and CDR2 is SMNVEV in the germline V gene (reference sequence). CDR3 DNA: TGTGCCAGCAGTTTATCATGGCCGGACATCTACGAGCAGTACTTC. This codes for CASSLSWPDIYEQYF.

CDR3 coding DNA: TGTGCCAGCAGTTTACTCCCTAACACCGGGGAGCTGTTTTTT. The encoded protein is CASSLLPNTGELFF. The V and J genes are TRBV27 and TRBJ2-2; D gene ambiguous. Trimming removed 2 bases at V and 2 bases at J, with 6 bases between. From germline, CDR1 is MNHEY and CDR2 SMNVEV (reference sequence). The CDR3 loop spans 14 amino acids.

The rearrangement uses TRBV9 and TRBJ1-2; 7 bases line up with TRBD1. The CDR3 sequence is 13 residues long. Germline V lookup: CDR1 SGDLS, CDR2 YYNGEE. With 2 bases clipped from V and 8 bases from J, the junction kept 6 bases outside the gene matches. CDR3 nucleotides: TGTGCCAGCAGCGTCCAGGGGGAGTACGGCTACACCTTC. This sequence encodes CASSVQGEYGYTF.

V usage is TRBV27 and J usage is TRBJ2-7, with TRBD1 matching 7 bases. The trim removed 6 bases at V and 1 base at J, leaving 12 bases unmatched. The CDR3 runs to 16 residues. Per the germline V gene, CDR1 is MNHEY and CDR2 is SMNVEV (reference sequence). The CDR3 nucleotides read TGTGCCAGCAGGGGCCTCCTTCGGGACAGTTCCTACGAGCAGTACTTC. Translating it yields CASRGLLRDSSYEQYF.

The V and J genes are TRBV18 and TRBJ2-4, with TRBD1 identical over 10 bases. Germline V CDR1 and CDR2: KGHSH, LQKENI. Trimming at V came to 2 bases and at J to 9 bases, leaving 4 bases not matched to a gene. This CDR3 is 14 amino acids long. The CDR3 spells CASSPDRGPGIQYF. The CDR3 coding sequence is TGTGCCAGCTCACCAGACAGGGGGCCCGGCATTCAGTACTTC. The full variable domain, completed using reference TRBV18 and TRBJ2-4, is NAGVMQNPRHLVRRRGQEARLRCSPMKGHSHVYWYRQLPEEGLKFMVYLQKENIIDESGMPKERFSAEFPKEGPSILRIQQVVRGDSAAYFCASSPDRGPGIQYFGAGTRLSVL.

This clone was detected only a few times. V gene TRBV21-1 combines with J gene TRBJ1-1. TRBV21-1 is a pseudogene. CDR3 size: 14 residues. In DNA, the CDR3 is TGTGCCAGCCCTAAAAGGGGGGGGAGCACTGAAGCTTTCTTT. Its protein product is CASPKRGGSTEAFF.

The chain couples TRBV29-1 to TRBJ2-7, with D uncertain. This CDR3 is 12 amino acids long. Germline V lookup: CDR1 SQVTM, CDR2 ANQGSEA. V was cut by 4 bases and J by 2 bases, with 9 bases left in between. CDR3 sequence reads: CSVARGPYEQYF. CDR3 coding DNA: TGCAGCGTTGCCCGCGGCCCCTACGAGCAGTACTTC.

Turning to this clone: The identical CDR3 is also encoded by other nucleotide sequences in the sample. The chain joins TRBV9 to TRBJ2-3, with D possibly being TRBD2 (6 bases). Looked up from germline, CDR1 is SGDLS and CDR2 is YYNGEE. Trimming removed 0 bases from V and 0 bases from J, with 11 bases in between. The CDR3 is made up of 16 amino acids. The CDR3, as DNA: TGTGCCAGCAGCGTAGGGGGCGGGGCTAGCACAGATACGCAGTATTTT. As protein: CASSVGGGASTDTQYF.

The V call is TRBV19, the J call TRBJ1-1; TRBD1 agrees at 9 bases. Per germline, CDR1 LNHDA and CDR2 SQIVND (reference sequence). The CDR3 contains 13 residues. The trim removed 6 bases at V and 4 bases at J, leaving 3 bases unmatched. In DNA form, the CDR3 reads TGTGCCAGTAGGACAGGGGGAAGCACTGAAGCTTTCTTT. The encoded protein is CASRTGGSTEAFF.

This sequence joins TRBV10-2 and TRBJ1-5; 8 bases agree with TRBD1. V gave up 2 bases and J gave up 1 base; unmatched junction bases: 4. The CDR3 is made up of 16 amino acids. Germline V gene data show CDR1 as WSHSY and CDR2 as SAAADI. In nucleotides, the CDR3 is TGCGCCAGCAGTGAGCGACAGGGGCCGAGCAATCAGCCCCAGCATTTT. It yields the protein CASSERQGPSNQPQHF.

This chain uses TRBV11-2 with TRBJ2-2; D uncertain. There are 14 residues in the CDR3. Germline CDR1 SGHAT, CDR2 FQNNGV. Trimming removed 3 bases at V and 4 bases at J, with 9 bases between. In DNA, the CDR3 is TGTGCCAGCAGCTTTATACAAATCACCGGGGAGCTGTTTTTT. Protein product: CASSFIQITGELFF.

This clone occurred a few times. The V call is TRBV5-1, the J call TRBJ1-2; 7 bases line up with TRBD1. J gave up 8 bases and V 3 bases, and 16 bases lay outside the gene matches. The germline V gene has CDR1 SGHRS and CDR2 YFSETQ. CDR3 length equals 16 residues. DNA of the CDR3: TGCGCCAGCAGCTGGGGGGCCCTGACAGGGAAGTGGGGCTACACCTTC. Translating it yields CASSWGALTGKWGYTF.

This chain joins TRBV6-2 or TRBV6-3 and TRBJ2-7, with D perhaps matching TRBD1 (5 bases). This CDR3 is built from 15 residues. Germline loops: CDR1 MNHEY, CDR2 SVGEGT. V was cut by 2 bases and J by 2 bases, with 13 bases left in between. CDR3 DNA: TGTGCCAGCAGTTACGGGGCTACTTGGCCCTACGAGCAGTACTTC. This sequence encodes CASSYGATWPYEQYF.

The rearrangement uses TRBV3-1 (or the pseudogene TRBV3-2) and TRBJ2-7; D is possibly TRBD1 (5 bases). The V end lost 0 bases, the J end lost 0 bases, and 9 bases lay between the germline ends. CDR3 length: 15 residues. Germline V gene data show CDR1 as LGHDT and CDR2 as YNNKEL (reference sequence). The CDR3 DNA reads TGTGCCAGCAGCCAAGACCCACAGGCCTCCTACGAGCAGTACTTC. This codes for CASSQDPQASYEQYF.

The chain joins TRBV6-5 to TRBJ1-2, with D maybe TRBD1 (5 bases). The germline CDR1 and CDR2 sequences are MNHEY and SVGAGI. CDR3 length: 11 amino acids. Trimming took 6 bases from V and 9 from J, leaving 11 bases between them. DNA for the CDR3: TGTGCCAGCAGAATAGGGGCGCGCTACACCTTC. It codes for CASRIGARYTF.

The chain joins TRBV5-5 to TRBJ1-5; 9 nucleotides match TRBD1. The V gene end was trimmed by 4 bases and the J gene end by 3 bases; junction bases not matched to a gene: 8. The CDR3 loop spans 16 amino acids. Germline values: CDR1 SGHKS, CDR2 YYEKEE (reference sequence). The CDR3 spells CASSERTGALNQPQHF. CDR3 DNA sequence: TGTGCCAGCAGCGAGAGGACAGGGGCCCTCAATCAGCCCCAGCATTTT.